This TCR beta chain originates from a study of OX40 agonist ivuxolimab in advanced cancers. Blood draws occurred at baseline, cycle 4 day 1, and cycle 7 day 1. Trimming shortened V by 6 bases and J by 3 bases, and 17 bases separated the two germline ends. The CDR3 has 15 amino acids. From germline, CDR1 is MNHNS and CDR2 SASEGT. The protocol was immunoSEQ multiplex PCR, while the TCRdb copy is restricted to in-frame clones and leaves out a portion. The table includes tens of thousands of clones, about 88% detected once. Comment on this clone: What it binds is not known.

Study-wide findings and caveats: Among the nonresponders, some also had low normalized T-cell clonal expansion. With doses of 0.1 to 3.0 mg/kg, CD4+ and CD8+ blood T cells had undergone clonal expansion by week 6.

The source is an adult with an advanced solid tumor such as melanoma, head and neck, liver or kidney cancer. The sequenced sample was CD4+ or CD8+ T cells sorted from blood, obtained in a trial of the OX40 agonist ivuxolimab. V and J are TRBV6-1 and TRBJ1-2; D is possibly TRBD1 (5 bases). CDR3 sequence: CASRSESGGDYGYTF. The CDR3 DNA reads TGTGCCAGCAGGTCCGAAAGCGGGGGGGACTATGGCTACACCTTC.